One and the same sample provided the 20 T cell receptor beta chains below, sequenced in a study of blood T cell repertoires in COVID-19. Method: immunoSEQ multiplex PCR; TCRdb's copy keeps in-frame clones and lacks some. The sample yields about 220,000 clones, about four fifths seen once. Source material: peripheral blood. Receptors originate from a woman of 80 years or more with acute or convalescent COVID-19.

The chain uses TRBV15 and TRBJ2-7, with D possibly TRBD2 on 6 matching bases. Germline CDR1 LNHNV, CDR2 YYDKDF (reference sequence). Deletions cut 4 bases from V and 2 bases from J, with 15 bases between. The CDR3 covers 15 residues. The CDR3 region is CATSTGGRGTYEQYF. The CDR3 DNA is TGTGCCACCAGCACCGGGGGTCGGGGCACCTACGAGCAGTACTTC.

The V gene is TRBV19, the J gene TRBJ1-6; D unresolved. V lost 4 bases to trimming and J lost 0 bases, with 10 bases between them. The germline CDR1 and CDR2 sequences are LNHDA and SQIVND (reference sequence). The length of the CDR3 is 16 residues. The CDR3 loop reads CASSTHRSSYNSPLHF. The CDR3 DNA reads TGTGCCAGTAGTACCCACAGAAGCTCCTATAATTCACCCCTCCACTTT.

V gene TRBV6-6 combines with J gene TRBJ1-1; no clear D. Trimming removed 0 bases at V and 11 bases at J, with 10 bases between. Per germline, CDR1 MNHNY and CDR2 SVGAGI (reference sequence). The CDR3 spans 12 residues. This CDR3 is CASSYSQHGAFF. CDR3 DNA: TGTGCCAGCAGTTACTCACAACACGGGGCTTTCTTT.

Concerning this clone itself: The limits of the CDR3 on the DNA are not certain, so only TCRdb's listed CDR3 is given. The chain uses TRBV28 and TRBJ2-7; no check of the table's D call, TRBD2, against the DNA was made. Termini included, the CDR3 measures 15 amino acids. The V gene's germline CDR1 is MDHEN and CDR2 SYDVKM. CDR3 sequence reads: CASSTSGKPAYEQYF.

This clone was seen more than once but under ten times. The chain recombines TRBV27 with TRBJ1-4, with 7 nucleotides matching TRBD1. Trimming took 5 bases from V and 8 from J; bases not matched to a gene: 8. The CDR3 spans 14 residues. The germline V gene has CDR1 MNHEY and CDR2 SMNVEV (reference sequence). This chain's CDR3 is CASSPQGNQEKLFF. DNA for the CDR3: TGTGCCAGCAGTCCACAGGGGAATCAGGAAAAACTGTTTTTT.

The chain employs TRBV9 and TRBJ2-1; tentatively, D is TRBD2 (5 bases). This CDR3 has 10 amino acids. V gave up 7 bases and J gave up 6 bases, with 5 bases separating them. The germline gives CDR1 SGDLS, CDR2 YYNGEE. CDR3 sequence: CASGSNEQFF. As DNA, the CDR3 is TGTGCCAGCGGGAGCAATGAGCAGTTCTTC.

The V gene is TRBV4-3, the J gene TRBJ1-2, with TRBD1 as a possible D gene (6 bases). There are 13 residues in the CDR3. The V gene lost 4 bases and the J gene lost 3 bases, with 9 bases spanning the gap. CDR1 LGHNA and CDR2 YSLEER come from the germline V gene. The CDR3 sequence is CASSRSGDYGYTF. Written as DNA, the CDR3 is TGCGCCAGCAGCCGGTCAGGGGACTATGGCTACACCTTC.

The rearrangement uses TRBV2 and TRBJ2-1, with TRBD2 matching over 14 bases. This CDR3 comprises 14 residues. V shed 4 bases and J 9 bases; nucleotides not matched to a gene: 2. Germline CDR1 is SNHLY and CDR2 is FYNNEI. Here the CDR3 reads CASSAGLAGGEQFF. The DNA of the CDR3 is TGTGCCAGCAGTGCCGGACTAGCGGGAGGTGAGCAGTTCTTC. Filled out from reference TRBV2 and TRBJ2-1, the complete variable domain reads EPEVTQTPSHQVTQMGQEVILRCVPISNHLYFYWYRQILGQKVEFLVSFYNNEISEKSEIFDDQFSVERPDGSNFTLKIRSTKLEDSAMYFCASSAGLAGGEQFFGPGTRLTVL.

This clone was counted only a few times. The rearrangement joins TRBV19 to TRBJ2-6, with 8 bases aligning to TRBD1. This CDR3 contains 21 residues. The germline CDR1 and CDR2 sequences are LNHDA and SQIVND (reference sequence). Unmatched junction bases numbered 19, after V lost 6 bases and J lost 0 bases. The CDR3 DNA sequence: TGTGCCAGTAGCCTTCGGGTACGACGGACAGGGTCGATCTCTGGGGCCAACGTCCTGACTTTC. The encoded protein is CASSLRVRRTGSISGANVLTF.

The chain combines TRBV11-2 with TRBJ2-3; TRBD1 aligns across 8 bases. Germline CDR1 is SGHAT and CDR2 is FQNNGV. The CDR3 extends over 15 amino acids. Losses at the gene ends were 4 bases for V and 3 bases for J; bases not matched to a gene: 6. CDR3 in DNA: TGTGCCAGCAGCTCTCAGGGGGCAGGGACAGATACGCAGTATTTT. Amino acids: CASSSQGAGTDTQYF. Variable domain in full (rest from reference TRBV11-2 and TRBJ2-3): EAGVAQSPRYKIIEKRQSVAFWCNPISGHATLYWYQQILGQGPKLLIQFQNNGVVDDSQLPKDRFSAERLKGVDSTLKIQPAKLEDSAVYLCASSSQGAGTDTQYFGPGTRLTVL.

The chain uses TRBV25-1 and TRBJ1-1; D gene unclear. V was shortened by 5 bases and J by 3 bases, with 16 bases between the two germline ends. The CDR3 totals 15 residues. Germline-derived CDR1 and CDR2 are MGHDK and SYGVNS. The CDR3 DNA is TGTGCCAGCAGTTCCCCCGAGGGTTATCACACTGAAGCTTTCTTT. Translating it yields CASSSPEGYHTEAFF.

The chain employs TRBV7-9 and TRBJ1-5; D possibly corresponds to TRBD1 (5 bases). The ends were cut back, 6 bases at V and 7 bases at J, with 13 bases in the middle. The CDR3 has 13 amino acids. CDR1 SEHNR and CDR2 FQNEAQ come from the germline V gene (reference sequence). CDR3 amino acids: CASSRGEDQPQHF. The CDR3 nucleotides read TGTGCCAGCAGTCGAGGGGAGGACCAGCCCCAGCATTTT.

The gene calls are TRBV19 and TRBJ2-2, with a tentative D call TRBD1 (5 bases). The ends were cut back, 2 bases at V and 1 base at J, with 11 bases in the middle. Looked up from germline, CDR1 is LNHDA and CDR2 is SQIVND (reference sequence). This CDR3 has 16 residues. CDR3 coding DNA: TGTGCCAGTAGTATAACCGACAGCCTGAACACCGGGGAGCTGTTTTTT. As protein: CASSITDSLNTGELFF.

This clone has a handful of counts. The rearrangement joins TRBV28 to TRBJ2-7, with 9 bases matching TRBD2. V was clipped by 5 bases and J by 4 bases; unmatched bases: 12. CDR3 size: 16 residues. The germline V gene has CDR1 MDHEN and CDR2 SYDVKM. The CDR3 nucleotides are TGTGCCAGCAGTGCCTCCCTAGCGGGGAGGTCGTACGAGCAGTACTTC. Translation gives CASSASLAGRSYEQYF.

This clone was picked up a small number of times. V and J are TRBV7-8 and TRBJ1-5, with a possible D match to TRBD1 (5 bases). Germline CDR1 reads SGHVS; CDR2 reads FQNEAQ. The CDR3 loop spans 13 amino acids. The V end lost 6 bases, the J end lost 5 bases, and 11 bases lay between the germline ends. CDR3 loop: CASSQWGDQPQHF. CDR3 sequence (DNA): TGTGCCAGCAGTCAATGGGGGGATCAGCCCCAGCATTTT.

V and J are TRBV28 and TRBJ2-6; TRBD1 agrees at 8 bases. The CDR3 is 16 amino acids. The V and J ends lost 4 bases and 2 bases, in that order; junction bases with no gene match: 4. In germline, CDR1 is MDHEN, CDR2 SYDVKM. DNA for the CDR3: TGTGCCAGCAGTTCAACAGGGGGGACTGGGGCCAACGTCCTGACTTTC. Translation gives CASSSTGGTGANVLTF.

The chain carries TRBV27 and TRBJ1-2; D ambiguous. V was pared by 0 bases and J by 11 bases, with 16 bases between. Germline V gene data show CDR1 as MNHEY and CDR2 as SMNVEV (reference sequence). The CDR3 sequence is 14 residues long. CDR3 in amino acids: CASSLSFGGTRYTF. The CDR3 DNA is TGTGCCAGCAGTTTATCTTTTGGCGGCACGAGGTACACCTTC.

This clone occurred a few times. Other DNA variants within this sample encode the same CDR3. This chain connects TRBV2 to TRBJ1-5, with 8 bases lining up with TRBD1. The CDR3 covers 14 residues. J was trimmed by 7 bases and V by 5 bases; bases with no gene match: 7. The germline CDR1 and CDR2 sequences are SNHLY and FYNNEI. The CDR3 region is CASSPGQGGQPQHF. For the CDR3, the DNA is TGTGCCAGCAGTCCCGGACAGGGCGGCCAGCCCCAGCATTTT.

The table lists this clone with a few counts. J is TRBJ1-3 and V is TRBV29-1; TRBD1 matches at 7 bases. CDR1 and CDR2 from the germline V gene are SQVTM and ANQGSEA. The CDR3 has 15 amino acids. The junction had 17 bases not matched to a gene; V was cut back by 7 bases and J by 8 bases. The CDR3 DNA follows: TGCAGCGCAGAAGGGACAGAGACTGCCGGCCACACCATATATTTT. This gives the protein CSAEGTETAGHTIYF.

The chain recombines TRBV5-6 with TRBJ2-2; 7 bases map to TRBD1. Germline values: CDR1 SGHDT, CDR2 YYEEEE. CDR3 length: 16 amino acids. Trimming at V came to 4 bases and at J to 4 bases, leaving 10 bases not matched to a gene. Here the CDR3 reads CASSLNPGTATGELFF. The CDR3 DNA reads as TGTGCCAGCAGCCTGAACCCCGGGACAGCCACCGGGGAGCTGTTTTTT.